These 4 T cell receptor beta chains originate from one sample sequenced in a study of T cell changes during pregnancy in multiple sclerosis. Clones were read by immunoSEQ multiplex PCR, and TCRdb kept only the in-frame ones, dropping some. Among around 56,000 clones listed, 90% to 95% were seen once. The specimen was peripheral blood, collected in the third trimester of pregnancy. Source of these receptors: a female donor in good health, enrolled as a control in a pregnancy study.

J is TRBJ1-1 and V is TRBV2, with D hard to call. CDR3 length: 14 amino acids. The ends were cut back, 4 bases at V and 5 bases at J, with 14 bases in the middle. The germline gives CDR1 SNHLY, CDR2 FYNNEI. In DNA, the CDR3 is TGTGCCAGCAGTGCCGAGGGCGGAGGGACTGAAGCTTTCTTT. Amino acids: CASSAEGGGTEAFF.

A word on this clone: Distinct nucleotide sequences in the sample also encode this CDR3. The chain is built from TRBV5-1 and TRBJ2-5, with D maybe TRBD1 (5 bases). Germline CDR1 is SGHRS and CDR2 is YFSETQ. This CDR3 comprises 13 residues. V was cut by 4 bases and J by 5 bases, with 12 bases left in between. CDR3 loop: CASSPTGSETQYF. CDR3 nucleotide sequence: TGCGCCAGCAGCCCTACAGGTTCGGAGACCCAGTACTTC.

The rearrangement links TRBV5-8 to TRBJ1-2; D is perhaps TRBD1 (5 bases). CDR1 is SGHTS, CDR2 YDEGEE, per germline. There are 16 residues in the CDR3. V lost 7 bases to trimming and J lost 1 base, with 20 bases between them. The CDR3 nucleotides read TGTGCCAGCTCCCCCTTGGGGGGACCGATTAACTATGGCTACACCTTC. Its protein is CASSPLGGPINYGYTF.

This chain joins TRBV28 and TRBJ2-5; 10 nucleotides match TRBD1. CDR1 MDHEN and CDR2 SYDVKM come from the germline V gene. This CDR3 comprises 15 residues. J was trimmed by 3 bases and V by 4 bases; bases with no gene match: 5. CDR3: CASSSLGQGEETQYF. DNA of the CDR3: TGTGCCAGCAGTTCCCTTGGACAGGGGGAAGAGACCCAGTACTTC.